This TCR beta chain was observed in a study of CD8 T cells in Susac syndrome. Sequencing of TCR beta was carried out in blood CD8+ and CD4+ T cells. Relapsing-remitting disease, either stable or active, was present in the treatment-naive patients who were the multiple sclerosis controls. Negative isolation was used for CD8+ and CD4+ T cells, and FACS enrichment was applied to TEMRA cells. Random hexamers were used to reverse transcribe roughly 0.5 to 1 ug of RNA. The amplification used immunoSEQ multiplex PCR on TCR beta CDR3; it spanned 54 Vbeta and 13 Jbeta. Each CDR3 protein is one row after TCRdb ran MiXCR on the immunoSEQ multiplex PCR reads. The sample lists 200,000 or so distinct CDR3 sequences, more than 90% seen once, with approximately 0.09% in the top ten. Germline CDR1 is DFQATT and CDR2 is SNEGSKA (reference sequence). The V gene end was trimmed by 7 bases and the J gene end by 8 bases; junction bases not matched to a gene: 9. The CDR3 extends over 14 amino acids.

This clonotype showed up just once. The sequenced sample consisted of CD4+ T cells from PBMCs. The source of this sequence is a human donor with multiple sclerosis. The rearrangement joins TRBV20-1 to TRBJ2-1, with 12 bases fitting TRBD2. CDR3 coding DNA: TGCAGTGTGGCCCTAGCGGGGGGGCCGGATGAGCAGTTCTTC. Protein sequence: CSVALAGGPDEQFF.